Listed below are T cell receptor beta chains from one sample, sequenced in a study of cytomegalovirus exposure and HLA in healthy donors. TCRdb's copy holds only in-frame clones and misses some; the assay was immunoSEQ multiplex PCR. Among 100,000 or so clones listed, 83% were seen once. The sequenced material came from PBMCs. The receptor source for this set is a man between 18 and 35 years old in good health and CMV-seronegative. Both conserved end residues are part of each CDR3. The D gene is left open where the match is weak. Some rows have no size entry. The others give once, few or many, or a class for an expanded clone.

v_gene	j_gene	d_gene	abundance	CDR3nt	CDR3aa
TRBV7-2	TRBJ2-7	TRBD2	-	TGTGCCAGCAGCGCCCTAGCGGCCCACTCCTACGAGCAGTACTTC	CASSALAAHSYEQYF
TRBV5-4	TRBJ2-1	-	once	TGTGCCAGCAGCCCCGGGTACCCTGAGCAGTTCTTC	CASSPGYPEQFF
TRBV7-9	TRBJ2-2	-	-	TGTGCCAGCAGCTGGCAGGGCGCCGGGGAGCTGTTTTTT	CASSWQGAGELFF
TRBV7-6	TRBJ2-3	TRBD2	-	TGTGCCAGCAGCTCAGGGACTAGCGGGACCTTCACAGATACGCAGTATTTT	CASSSGTSGTFTDTQYF
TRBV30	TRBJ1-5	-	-	TGTGCCTGGACTAAATTACAGGGAAGTCAGCCCCAGCATTTT	CAWTKLQGSQPQHF
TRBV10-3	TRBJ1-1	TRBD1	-	TGTGCCATCAGGGACAGGGGTCATGAGACTGAAGCTTTCTTT	CAIRDRGHETEAFF
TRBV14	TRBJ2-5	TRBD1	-	TGTGCCAGCAGCCAAGAACCAGGGGGCGCAGCGATGATAGAGACCCAGTACTTC	CASSQEPGGAAMIETQYF
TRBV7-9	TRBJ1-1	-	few	TGTGCCAGCAGCCGACTTTACGGGACTGAAGCTTTCTTT	CASSRLYGTEAFF
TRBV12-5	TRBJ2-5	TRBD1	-	TGTGCTAGTGGTCCCGGACAGGGGGCCGAGACCCAGTACTTC	CASGPGQGAETQYF
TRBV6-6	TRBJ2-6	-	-	TGTGCCAGCAGCCGGCGGGGACAGTCTGGGGCCAACGTCCTGACTTTC	CASSRRGQSGANVLTF
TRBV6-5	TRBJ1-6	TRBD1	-	TGTGCCAGCAGTTTGGCAGGGGGAGGTTCACCCCTCCACTTT	CASSLAGGGSPLHF
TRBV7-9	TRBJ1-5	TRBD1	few	TGTGCCAGCAGCTTACAGGGGACAGGGTCGGGGCAGCCCCAGCATTTT	CASSLQGTGSGQPQHF
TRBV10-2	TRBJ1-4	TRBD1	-	TGCGCCAGCAGCAATCCGGACAGGGGTAGCGAAAAACTGTTTTTT	CASSNPDRGSEKLFF
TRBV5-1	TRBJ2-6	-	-	TGCGCCAGCAGCCACCAGACAGTGGTCTCTGGGGCCAACGTCCTGACTTTC	CASSHQTVVSGANVLTF
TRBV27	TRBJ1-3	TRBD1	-	TGTGCCAGCAGTTCTCGACAGGGGCCTGGAAACACCATATATTTT	CASSSRQGPGNTIYF
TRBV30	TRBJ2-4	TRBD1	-	TGTGCCTGGCACAAAACGGGACAGAGCAAAAACATTCAGTACTTC	CAWHKTGQSKNIQYF
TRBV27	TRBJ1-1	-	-	TGTGCCAGCAGTTCCCAGGGCGTACTCACTGAAGCTTTCTTT	CASSSQGVLTEAFF
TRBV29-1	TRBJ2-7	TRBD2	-	TGCAGCGTTGAATTAGCGGGAGGGCCGAACTACGAGCAGTACTTC	CSVELAGGPNYEQYF
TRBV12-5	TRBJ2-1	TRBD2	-	TGTGCTAGTGGTGGGGGACTAGCGGGAAATGTTGAGCAGTTCTTC	CASGGGLAGNVEQFF
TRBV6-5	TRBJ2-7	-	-	TGTGCCAGCAGTTACTCCGGGGGTTCCTACGAGCAGTACTTC	CASSYSGGSYEQYF
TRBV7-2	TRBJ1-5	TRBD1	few	TGTGCCAGCAGCTTAGACAGGGGAAACCAGCCCCAGCATTTT	CASSLDRGNQPQHF
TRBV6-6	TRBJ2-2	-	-	TGTGCCAGCAGCCCCCCGGGTGGGAACACCGGGGAGCTGTTTTTT	CASSPPGGNTGELFF
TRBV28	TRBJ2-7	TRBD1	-	TGTGCCAGCAGTCCAGGGGGAAGGGGGTCCTACGAGCAGTACTTC	CASSPGGRGSYEQYF
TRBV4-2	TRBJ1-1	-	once	TGTGCCAGCAGCTTGGTCGGGAGTGAAGCTTTCTTT	CASSLVGSEAFF
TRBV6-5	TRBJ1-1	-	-	TGTGCCAGCAGTCCTCAATACGCAGTGAACACTGAAGCTTTCTTT	CASSPQYAVNTEAFF
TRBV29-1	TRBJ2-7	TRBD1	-	TGCAGCGCCCGGGACAGGGTCTACGAGCAGTACTTC	CSARDRVYEQYF
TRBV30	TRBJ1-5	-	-	TGTGCCTGGAGACCAAAACACAGGGTTTGGCAGCCCCAGCATTTT	CAWRPKHRVWQPQHF
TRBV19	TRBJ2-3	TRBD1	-	TGTGCCAGTACCAGGACCAGGACAGGGTATAACACAGATACGCAGTATTTT	CASTRTRTGYNTDTQYF
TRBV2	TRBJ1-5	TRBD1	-	TGTGCCAGCAGAGGGACAGACTATAGCAATCAGCCCCAGCATTTT	CASRGTDYSNQPQHF
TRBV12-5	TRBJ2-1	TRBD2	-	TGTGCTAGTGGTTTGGGGGCTAGCGGGACCTCCTACAATGAGCAGTTCTTC	CASGLGASGTSYNEQFF
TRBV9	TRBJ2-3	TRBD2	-	TGTGCCAGCAGCCCCCGGACTAGCGGGGGCACAGATACGCAGTATTTT	CASSPRTSGGTDTQYF
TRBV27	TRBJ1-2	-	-	TGTGCCAGCAGGGGGGCTTCCTCGAGGGGCTATGGCTACACCTTC	CASRGASSRGYGYTF
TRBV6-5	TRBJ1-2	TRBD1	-	TGTGCCAGCAGCGCGCCCGGACAGGGGAAGAATGGCTACACCTTC	CASSAPGQGKNGYTF
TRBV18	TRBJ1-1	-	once	TGTGCCAGCTCACCACTTGGGACTCCCTCGAACACTGAAGCTTTCTTT	CASSPLGTPSNTEAFF
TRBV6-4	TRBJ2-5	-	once	TGTGCCAGCAGTGACTCGGCCGGGATGGGAGAGACCCAGTACTTC	CASSDSAGMGETQYF
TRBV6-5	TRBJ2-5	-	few	TGTGCCAGCAGTTACCTCGGACAAGGCCAAGAGACCCAGTACTTC	CASSYLGQGQETQYF
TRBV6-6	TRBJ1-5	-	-	TGTGCCAGCAGTTATATCCAGGGTGGCAGCAATCAGCCCCAGCATTTT	CASSYIQGGSNQPQHF
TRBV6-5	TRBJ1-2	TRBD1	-	TGTGCCAGCAGTAAACAGGGGGCGGGCTATGGCTACACCTTC	CASSKQGAGYGYTF
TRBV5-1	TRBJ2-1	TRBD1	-	TGCGCCAGCAGACGCGGGACAGGGGTTATCAATGAGCAGTTCTTC	CASRRGTGVINEQFF
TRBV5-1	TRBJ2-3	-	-	TGCGCCAGCAGCTTTGAGGCGGCAGATACGCAGTATTTT	CASSFEAADTQYF
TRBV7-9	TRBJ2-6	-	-	TGTGCCCCGGGACACCTTTCTGGGGCCAACGTCCTGACTTTC	CAPGHLSGANVLTF
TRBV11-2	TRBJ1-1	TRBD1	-	TGTGCCAGCAGCTTAGGATACAGGGGGCCGATGGTTCCACCTGAAGCTTTCTTT	CASSLGYRGPMVPPEAFF